This T cell receptor beta chain comes out of a study of OX40 agonist ivuxolimab in advanced cancers. The wider study: Partial responses occurred in Three dose-escalation patients, one with hepatocellular carcinoma and two with cutaneous melanoma.

Produced via immunoSEQ multiplex PCR; TCRdb's table is partial and in-frame only. The sample has 65,000 to 75,000 clones, approximately 81% seen once. Study-level findings and limits: The mean number of expanded clones was higher in CD8+ T cells than in CD4+. Among the lowest peripheral clonal expansion occurred in 0.1-3.0 mg/kg partial responders.

About this clone itself: Its target is unknown.

V lost 5 bases to trimming and J lost 5 bases; unmatched junction nucleotides: 11. This CDR3 has 17 amino acids. Germline-derived CDR1 and CDR2 are SGHAT and FQNNGV. V is TRBV11-2 and J is TRBJ2-5; 13 nucleotides match TRBD2. The sequence was collected from an adult with an advanced solid tumor such as melanoma, head and neck, liver or kidney cancer. The specimen comprised CD4+ or CD8+ T cells sorted from blood, sampled in a trial of the OX40 agonist ivuxolimab. For the CDR3, the DNA is TGTGCCAGCAGCCCTGACGGACTAGCGGGGGAGAAGGAGACCCAGTACTTC. Translated, it gives CASSPDGLAGEKETQYF.